This T cell receptor beta chain was retrieved from a study of graft-versus-host responses after intestinal transplantation. For the study at large: After anti-thymocyte globulin induction, recipients took tacrolimus and steroids for approximately three years.

The protocol was immunoSEQ multiplex PCR, while the TCRdb copy is restricted to in-frame clones and leaves out a portion. This sample has about 54,000 clones, with 91% found just once. Whole-study findings and limits: Early post-transplant HvG declines tracked with peak circulating GvH clone levels. Detected in recipient marrow were GvH clones, some of which were first observed in ileum or blood.

With 4 bases removed from V and 11 bases from J, the gap between germline ends came to 15 bases. CDR3 length equals 12 residues. The germline gives CDR1 LGHNT, CDR2 FRNRAP. For this clone: Its target is not known.

Specimen: PBMCs, collected nearly 670 days after intestinal transplant. This TCR was recovered from a human patient who received an intestinal transplant, so some T cells may come from the graft donor. This chain uses TRBV12-5 with TRBJ2-7; possibly TRBD1 for D (6 bases). CDR3 DNA: TGTGCTAGTGGTTCCATACAGGGAAAAAAGTACTTC. This translates into CASGSIQGKKYF.